This record covers a single T cell receptor (beta chain). This sample is drawn from a study of blood T cell repertoires in COVID-19. Background on the study: Donors in the United States, Italy and Spain gave samples during acute or convalescent COVID-19. In each case, the material was cDNA or gDNA derived from T cells, B-cell-depleted T cells, or PBMCs.

This CDR3 comprises 15 residues. The germline V gene has CDR1 LGHDT and CDR2 YNNKEL (reference sequence). J was trimmed by 7 bases and V by 3 bases; bases with no gene match: 9. Sequencing used immunoSEQ multiplex PCR; TCRdb keeps in-frame clones, though not all of them. The sample has roughly 81,000 clones; about 88% are singletons. The clonotype comes from a man in his 70s with active or convalescent COVID-19. The sequencing sample was made of peripheral blood. V usage is TRBV3-1 (or the pseudogene TRBV3-2) and J usage is TRBJ2-3; 8 bases match TRBD2. In DNA form, the CDR3 reads TGTGCCAGCAGCCACCGGGGGCGGGGGGAGAATACGCAGTATTTT. Encoded protein: CASSHRGRGENTQYF.